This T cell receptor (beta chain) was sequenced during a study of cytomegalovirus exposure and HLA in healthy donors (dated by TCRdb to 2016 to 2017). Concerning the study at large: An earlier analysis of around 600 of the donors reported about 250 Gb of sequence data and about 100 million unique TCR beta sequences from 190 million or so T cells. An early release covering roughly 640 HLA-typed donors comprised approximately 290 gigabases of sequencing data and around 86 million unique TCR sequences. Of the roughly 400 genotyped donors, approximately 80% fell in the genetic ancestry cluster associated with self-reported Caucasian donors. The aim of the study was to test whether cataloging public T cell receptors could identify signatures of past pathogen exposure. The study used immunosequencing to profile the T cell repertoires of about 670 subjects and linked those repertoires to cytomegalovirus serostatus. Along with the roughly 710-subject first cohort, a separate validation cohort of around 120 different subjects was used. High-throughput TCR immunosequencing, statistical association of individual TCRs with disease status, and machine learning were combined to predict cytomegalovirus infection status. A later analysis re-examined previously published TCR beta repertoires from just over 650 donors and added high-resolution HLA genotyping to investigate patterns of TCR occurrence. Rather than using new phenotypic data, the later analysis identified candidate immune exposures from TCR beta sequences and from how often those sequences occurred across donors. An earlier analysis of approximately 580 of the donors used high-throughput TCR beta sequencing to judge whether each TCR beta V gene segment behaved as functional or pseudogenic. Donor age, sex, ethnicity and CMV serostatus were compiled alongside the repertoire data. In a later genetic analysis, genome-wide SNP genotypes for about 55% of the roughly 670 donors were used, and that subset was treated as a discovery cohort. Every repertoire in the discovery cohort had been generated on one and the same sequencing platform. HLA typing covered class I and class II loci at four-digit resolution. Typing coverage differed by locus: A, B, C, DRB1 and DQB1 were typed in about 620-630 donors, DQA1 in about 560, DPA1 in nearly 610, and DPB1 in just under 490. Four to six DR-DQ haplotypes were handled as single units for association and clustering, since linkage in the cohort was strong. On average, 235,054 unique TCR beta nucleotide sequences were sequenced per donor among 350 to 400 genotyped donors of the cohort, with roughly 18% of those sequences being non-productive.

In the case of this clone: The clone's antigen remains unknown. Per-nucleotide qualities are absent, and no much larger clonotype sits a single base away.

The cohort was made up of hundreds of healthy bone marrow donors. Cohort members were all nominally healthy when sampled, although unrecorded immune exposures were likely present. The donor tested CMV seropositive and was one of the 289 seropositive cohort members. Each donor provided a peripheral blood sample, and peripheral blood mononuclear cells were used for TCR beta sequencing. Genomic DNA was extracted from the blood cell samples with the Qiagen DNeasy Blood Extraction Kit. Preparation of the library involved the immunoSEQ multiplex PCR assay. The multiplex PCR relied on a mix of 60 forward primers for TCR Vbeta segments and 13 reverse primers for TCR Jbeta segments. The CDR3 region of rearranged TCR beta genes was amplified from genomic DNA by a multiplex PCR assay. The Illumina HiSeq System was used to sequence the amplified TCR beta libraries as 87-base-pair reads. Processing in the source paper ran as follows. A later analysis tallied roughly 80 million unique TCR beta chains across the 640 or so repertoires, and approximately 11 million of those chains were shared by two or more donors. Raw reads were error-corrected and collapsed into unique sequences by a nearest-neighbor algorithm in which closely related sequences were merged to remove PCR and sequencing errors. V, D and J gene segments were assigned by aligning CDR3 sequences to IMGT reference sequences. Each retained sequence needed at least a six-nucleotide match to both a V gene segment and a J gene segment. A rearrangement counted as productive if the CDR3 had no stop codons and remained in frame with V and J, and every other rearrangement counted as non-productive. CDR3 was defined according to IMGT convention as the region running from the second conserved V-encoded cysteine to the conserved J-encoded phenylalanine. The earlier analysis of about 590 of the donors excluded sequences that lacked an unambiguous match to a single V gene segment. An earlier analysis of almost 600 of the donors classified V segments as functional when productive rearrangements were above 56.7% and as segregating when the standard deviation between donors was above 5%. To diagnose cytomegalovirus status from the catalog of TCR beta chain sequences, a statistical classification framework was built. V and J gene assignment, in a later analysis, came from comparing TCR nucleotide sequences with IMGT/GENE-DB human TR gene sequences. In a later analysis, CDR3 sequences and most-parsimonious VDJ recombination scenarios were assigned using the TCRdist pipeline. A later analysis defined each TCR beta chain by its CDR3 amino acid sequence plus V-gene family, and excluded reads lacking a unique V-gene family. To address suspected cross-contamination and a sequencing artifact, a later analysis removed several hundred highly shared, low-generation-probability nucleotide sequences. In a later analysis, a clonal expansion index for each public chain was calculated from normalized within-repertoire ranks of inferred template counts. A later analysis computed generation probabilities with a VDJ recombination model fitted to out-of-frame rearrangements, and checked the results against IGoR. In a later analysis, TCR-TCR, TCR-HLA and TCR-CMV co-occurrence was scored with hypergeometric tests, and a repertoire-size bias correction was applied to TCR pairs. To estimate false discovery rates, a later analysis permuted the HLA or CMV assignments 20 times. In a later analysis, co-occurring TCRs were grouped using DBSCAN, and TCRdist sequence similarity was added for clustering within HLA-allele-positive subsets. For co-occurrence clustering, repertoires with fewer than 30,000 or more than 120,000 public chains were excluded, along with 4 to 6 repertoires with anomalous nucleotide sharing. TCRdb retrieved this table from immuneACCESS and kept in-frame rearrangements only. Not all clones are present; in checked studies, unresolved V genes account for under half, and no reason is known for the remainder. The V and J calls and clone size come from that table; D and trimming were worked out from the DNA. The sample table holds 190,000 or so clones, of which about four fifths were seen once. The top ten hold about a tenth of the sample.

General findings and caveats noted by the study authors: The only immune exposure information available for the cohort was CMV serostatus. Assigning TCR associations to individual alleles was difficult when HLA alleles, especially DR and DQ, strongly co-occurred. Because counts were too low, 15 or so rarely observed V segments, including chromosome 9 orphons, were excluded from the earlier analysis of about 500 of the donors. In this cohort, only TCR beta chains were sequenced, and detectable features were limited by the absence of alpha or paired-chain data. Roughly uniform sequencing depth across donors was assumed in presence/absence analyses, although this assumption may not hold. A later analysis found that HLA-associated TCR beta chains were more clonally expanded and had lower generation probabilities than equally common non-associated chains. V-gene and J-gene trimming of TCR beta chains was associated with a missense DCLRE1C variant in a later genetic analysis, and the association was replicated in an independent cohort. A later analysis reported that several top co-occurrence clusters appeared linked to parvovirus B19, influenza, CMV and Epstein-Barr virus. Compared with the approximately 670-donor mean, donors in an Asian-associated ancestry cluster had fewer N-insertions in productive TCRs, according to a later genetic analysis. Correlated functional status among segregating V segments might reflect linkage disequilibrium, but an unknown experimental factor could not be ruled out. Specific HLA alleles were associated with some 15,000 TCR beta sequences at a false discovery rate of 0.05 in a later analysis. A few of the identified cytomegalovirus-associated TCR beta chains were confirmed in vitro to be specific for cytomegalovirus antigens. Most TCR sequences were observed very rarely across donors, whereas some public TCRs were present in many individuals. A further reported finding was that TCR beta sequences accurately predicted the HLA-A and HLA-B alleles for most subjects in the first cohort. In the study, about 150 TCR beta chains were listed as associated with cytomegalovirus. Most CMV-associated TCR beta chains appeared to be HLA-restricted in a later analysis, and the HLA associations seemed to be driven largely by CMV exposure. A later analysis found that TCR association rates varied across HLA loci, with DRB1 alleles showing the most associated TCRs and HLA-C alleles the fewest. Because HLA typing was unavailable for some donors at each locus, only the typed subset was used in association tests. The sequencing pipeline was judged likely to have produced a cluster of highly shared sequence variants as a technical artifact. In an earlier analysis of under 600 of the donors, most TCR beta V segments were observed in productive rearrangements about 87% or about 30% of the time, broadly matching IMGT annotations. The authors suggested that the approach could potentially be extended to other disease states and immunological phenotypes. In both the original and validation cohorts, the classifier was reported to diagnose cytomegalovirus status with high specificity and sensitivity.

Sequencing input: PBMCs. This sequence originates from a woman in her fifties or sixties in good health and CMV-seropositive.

The CDR3 region has the sequence CASSKGEGNQPQHF. The nucleotide sequence reads TGTGCCAGTAGTAAGGGGGAAGGCAATCAGCCCCAGCATTTT. The V and J segments used are TRBV19 and TRBJ1-5, and possibly TRBD1, on 6 matching bases. There are 14 amino acids in the CDR3, from cysteine to phenylalanine inclusive. The retained sequence is limited to the CDR3, 42 bases, with the frame set at the first base. The CDR1 and CDR2 encoded by the germline V gene (reference sequence) are LNHDA and SQIVND. The junction shows trimming of 4 bases on V and 2 bases on J, plus 9 bases between the germline ends.